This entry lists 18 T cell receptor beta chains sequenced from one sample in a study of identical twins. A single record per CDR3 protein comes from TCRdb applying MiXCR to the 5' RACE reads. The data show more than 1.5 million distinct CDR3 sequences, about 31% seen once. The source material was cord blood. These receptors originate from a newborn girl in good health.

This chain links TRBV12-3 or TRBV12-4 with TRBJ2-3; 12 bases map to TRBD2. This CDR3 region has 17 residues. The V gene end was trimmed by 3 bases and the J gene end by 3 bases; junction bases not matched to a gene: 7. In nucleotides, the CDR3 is TGTGCCAGCAGTTTCTTCCGGACTAGCGGGACTACAGATACGCAGTATTTT. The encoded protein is CASSFFRTSGTTDTQYF.

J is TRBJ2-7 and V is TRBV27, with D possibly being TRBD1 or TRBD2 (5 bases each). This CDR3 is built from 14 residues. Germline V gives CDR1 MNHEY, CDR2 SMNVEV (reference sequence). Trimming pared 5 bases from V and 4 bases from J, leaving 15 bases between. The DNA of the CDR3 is TGTGCCAGCAGTCCCCTCGGGGCACCATACGAGCAGTACTTC. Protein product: CASSPLGAPYEQYF.

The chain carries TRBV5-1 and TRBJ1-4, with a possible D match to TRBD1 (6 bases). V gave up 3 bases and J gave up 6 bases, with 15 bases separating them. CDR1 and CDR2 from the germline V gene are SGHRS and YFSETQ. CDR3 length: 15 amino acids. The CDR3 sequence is CASSSGQMDYEKLFF. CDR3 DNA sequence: TGCGCCAGCAGCTCCGGACAGATGGATTATGAAAAACTGTTTTTT.

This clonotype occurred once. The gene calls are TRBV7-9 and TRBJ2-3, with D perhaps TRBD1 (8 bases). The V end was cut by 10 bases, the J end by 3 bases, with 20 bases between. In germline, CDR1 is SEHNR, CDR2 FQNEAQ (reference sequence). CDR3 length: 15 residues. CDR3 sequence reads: CATSGGQGATDTQYF. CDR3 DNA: TGTGCCACCTCCGGGGGGCAGGGGGCAACAGATACGCAGTATTTT.

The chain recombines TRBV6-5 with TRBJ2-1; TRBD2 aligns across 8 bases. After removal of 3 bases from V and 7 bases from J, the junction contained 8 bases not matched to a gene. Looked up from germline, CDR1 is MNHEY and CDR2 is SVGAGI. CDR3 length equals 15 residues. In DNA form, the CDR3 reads TGTGCCAGCAGTTATGGTAGCGGGACGGGGAATGAGCAGTTCTTC. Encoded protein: CASSYGSGTGNEQFF.

Here the CDR3 reads CASSHGCDRNEKLFF. The CDR3 DNA reads TGTGCCAGCAGCCATGGCTGCGACAGGAATGAAAAACTGTTTTTT. The V call is TRBV3-1, the J call TRBJ1-4; D possibly corresponds to TRBD1 (6 bases). V gave up 3 bases and J gave up 5 bases, with 13 bases separating them. Germline assignment: CDR1 LGHDT and CDR2 YNNKEL (reference sequence). CDR3 length: 15 residues.

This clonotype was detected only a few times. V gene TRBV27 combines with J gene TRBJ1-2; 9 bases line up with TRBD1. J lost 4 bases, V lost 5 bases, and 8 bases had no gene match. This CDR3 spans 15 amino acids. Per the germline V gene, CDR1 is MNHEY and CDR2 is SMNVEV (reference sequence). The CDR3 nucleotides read TGTGCCAGCAGTCTCAGACAGGGGGTAGGCTATGGCTACACCTTC. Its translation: CASSLRQGVGYGYTF.

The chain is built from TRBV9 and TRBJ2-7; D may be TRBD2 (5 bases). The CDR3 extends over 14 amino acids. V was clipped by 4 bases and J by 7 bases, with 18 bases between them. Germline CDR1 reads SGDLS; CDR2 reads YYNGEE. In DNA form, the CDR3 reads TGTGCCAGCAGCCCCTCACTAGATTACAATGAGCAGTACTTC. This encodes CASSPSLDYNEQYF.

The CDR3 bases are TGTGCCAGCAGCTGGGACAGGGGCAATAATGAAAAACTGTTTTTT. This codes for CASSWDRGNNEKLFF. The chain recombines TRBV7-2 with TRBJ1-4, with TRBD1 matching over 10 bases. CDR1 and CDR2 from the germline V gene are SGHTA and FQGNSA. This CDR3 spans 15 amino acids. Trimming cost V 4 bases and J 4 bases; bases outside gene matches: 3.

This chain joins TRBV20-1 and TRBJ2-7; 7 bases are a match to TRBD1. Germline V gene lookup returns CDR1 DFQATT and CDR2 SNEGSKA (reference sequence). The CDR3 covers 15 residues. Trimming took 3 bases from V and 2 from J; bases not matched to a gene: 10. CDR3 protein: CSARKTGDNPYEQYF. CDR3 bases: TGCAGTGCTAGGAAAACAGGGGATAACCCCTACGAGCAGTACTTC.

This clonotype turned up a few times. CDR3 nucleotides: TGTGCCAGCAGCCTAACCACCGGGACAGGCCACACAGATACGCAGTATTTT. It encodes CASSLTTGTGHTDTQYF. The rearrangement joins TRBV7-2 to TRBJ2-3, with 8 positions matching TRBD1. The CDR3 is 17 amino acids. Germline lookup yields CDR1 SGHTA and CDR2 FQGNSA. With V trimmed by 5 bases and J by 2 bases, 12 bases remained unmatched.

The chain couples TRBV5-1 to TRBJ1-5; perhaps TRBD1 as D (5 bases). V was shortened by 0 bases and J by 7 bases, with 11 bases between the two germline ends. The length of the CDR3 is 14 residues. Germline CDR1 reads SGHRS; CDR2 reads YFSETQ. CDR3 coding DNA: TGCGCCAGCAGCTTGGGAAGGGGTGAACAGCCCCAGCATTTT. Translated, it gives CASSLGRGEQPQHF.

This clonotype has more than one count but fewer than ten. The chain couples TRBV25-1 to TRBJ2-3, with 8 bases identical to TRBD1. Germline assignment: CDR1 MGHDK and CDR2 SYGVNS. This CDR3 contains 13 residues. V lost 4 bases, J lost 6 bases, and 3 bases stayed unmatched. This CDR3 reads CASSAGDRDTQYF. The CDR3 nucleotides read TGTGCCAGCAGTGCCGGGGACAGGGATACGCAGTATTTT.

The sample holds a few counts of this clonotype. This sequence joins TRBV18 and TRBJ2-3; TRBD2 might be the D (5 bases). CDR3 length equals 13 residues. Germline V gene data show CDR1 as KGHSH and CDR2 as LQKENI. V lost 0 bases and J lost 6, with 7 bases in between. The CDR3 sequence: CASSPPGEDTQYF. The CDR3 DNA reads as TGTGCCAGCTCACCACCTGGGGAGGATACGCAGTATTTT.

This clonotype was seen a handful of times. The CDR3 sequence: CAISEDRGLRLYGYTF. CDR3 coding DNA: TGTGCCATCAGTGAGGACAGGGGCCTTCGCCTGTATGGCTACACCTTC. The chain joins TRBV10-3 to TRBJ1-2, with 8 nucleotides matching TRBD1. The V and J ends lost 2 bases and 5 bases, in that order; junction bases with no gene match: 10. Germline V lookup: CDR1 ENHRY, CDR2 SYGVKD. The CDR3 has 16 residues.

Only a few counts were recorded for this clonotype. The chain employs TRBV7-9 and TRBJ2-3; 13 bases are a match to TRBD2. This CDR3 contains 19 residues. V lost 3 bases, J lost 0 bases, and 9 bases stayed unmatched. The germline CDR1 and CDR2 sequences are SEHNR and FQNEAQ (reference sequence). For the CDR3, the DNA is TGTGCCAGCAGCTTCCGACTAGCGGGGGGACCGACTAGCACAGATACGCAGTATTTT. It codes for CASSFRLAGGPTSTDTQYF.

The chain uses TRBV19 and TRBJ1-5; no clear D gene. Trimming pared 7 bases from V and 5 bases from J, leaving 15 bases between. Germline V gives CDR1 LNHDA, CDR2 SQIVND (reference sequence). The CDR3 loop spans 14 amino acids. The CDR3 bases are TGTGCCAGTACCGGTGGGAGGGAACATCAGCCCCAGCATTTT. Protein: CASTGGREHQPQHF.

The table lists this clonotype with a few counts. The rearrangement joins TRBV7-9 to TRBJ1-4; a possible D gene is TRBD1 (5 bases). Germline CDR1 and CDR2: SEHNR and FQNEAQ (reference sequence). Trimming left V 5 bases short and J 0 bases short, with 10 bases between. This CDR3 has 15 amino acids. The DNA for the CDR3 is TGTGCCAGCAGCGGGGACGGTCCAACTAATGAAAAACTGTTTTTT. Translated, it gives CASSGDGPTNEKLFF.